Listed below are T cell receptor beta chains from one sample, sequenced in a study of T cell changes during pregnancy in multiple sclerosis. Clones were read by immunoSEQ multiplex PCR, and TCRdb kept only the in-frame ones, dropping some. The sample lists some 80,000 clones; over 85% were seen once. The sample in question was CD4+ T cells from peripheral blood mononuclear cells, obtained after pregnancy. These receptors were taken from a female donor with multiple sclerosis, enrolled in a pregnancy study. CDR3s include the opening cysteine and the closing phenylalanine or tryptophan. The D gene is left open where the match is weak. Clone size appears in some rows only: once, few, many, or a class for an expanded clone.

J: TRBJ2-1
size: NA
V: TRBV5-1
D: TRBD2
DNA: TGCGCCAGCAGCTTTCCCGCTGTAGCGGGGAAAAACAATGAGCAGTTCTTC
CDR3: CASSFPAVAGKNNEQFF

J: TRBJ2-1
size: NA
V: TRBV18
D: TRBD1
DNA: TGTGCCAGCTCATTCAACAGGGGGAGCTCCTACAATGAGCAGTTCTTC
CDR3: CASSFNRGSSYNEQFF

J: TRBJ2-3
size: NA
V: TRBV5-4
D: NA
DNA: TGTGCCAGCAGCTTGAAGGCAGGAACAGATACGCAGTATTTT
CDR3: CASSLKAGTDTQYF

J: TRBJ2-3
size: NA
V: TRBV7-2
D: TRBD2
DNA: TGTGCCAGCAGCCGCTGGGGCGGGGGGATCAGCACAGATACGCAGTATTTT
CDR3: CASSRWGGGISTDTQYF

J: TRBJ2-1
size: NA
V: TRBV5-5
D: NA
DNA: TGTGCCAGCAGCACCACTAGCCCCCTATCCTACAATGAGCAGTTCTTC
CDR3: CASSTTSPLSYNEQFF

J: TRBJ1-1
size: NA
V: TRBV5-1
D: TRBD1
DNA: TGCGCCAGCAGCTTGGGGGACAGGGGACTTGGCACTGAAGCTTTCTTT
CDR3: CASSLGDRGLGTEAFF

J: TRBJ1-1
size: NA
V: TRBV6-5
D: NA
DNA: TGTGCCAGCAGGGACCGCCGGAAGGGGGAGACTGAAGCTTTCTTT
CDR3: CASRDRRKGETEAFF

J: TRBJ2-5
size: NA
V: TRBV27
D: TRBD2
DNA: TGTGCCAGCAGTTCCCCAGTAGCGGGAGGGTCAGAGACCCAGTACTTC
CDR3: CASSSPVAGGSETQYF

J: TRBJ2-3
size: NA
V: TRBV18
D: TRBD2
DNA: TGTGCCAGCTCACCAAGTATGAGGGAGGGCCCAGATACGCAGTATTTT
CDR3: CASSPSMREGPDTQYF

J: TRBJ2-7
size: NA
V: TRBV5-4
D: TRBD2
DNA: TGTGCCAGCAGCCCGGGACTAGCGGGAGGGCGCCGTTACGAGCAGTACTTC
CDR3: CASSPGLAGGRRYEQYF

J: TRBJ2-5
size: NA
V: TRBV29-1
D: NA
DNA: TGCAGCGTTGAAGATCGGTCGCGTGAGACCCAGTACTTC
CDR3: CSVEDRSRETQYF

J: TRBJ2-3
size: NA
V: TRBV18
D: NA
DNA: TGTGCCAGCTCACCTATGGCGGGTGGCACAGATACGCAGTATTTT
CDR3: CASSPMAGGTDTQYF

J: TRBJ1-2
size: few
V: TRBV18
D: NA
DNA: TGTGCCAGCTCACCCGGTTTGAGGAGCGGCTACACCTTC
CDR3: CASSPGLRSGYTF

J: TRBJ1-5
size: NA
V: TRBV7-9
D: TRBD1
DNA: TGTGCCAGCAGCGCGACAGGGGGCTTTGGACAGCCCCAGCATTTT
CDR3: CASSATGGFGQPQHF

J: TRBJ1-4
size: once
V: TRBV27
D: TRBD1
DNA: TGTGCCAGCAGTTTATCCGGGACAGGGTTGGAAAAACTGTTTTTT
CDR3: CASSLSGTGLEKLFF

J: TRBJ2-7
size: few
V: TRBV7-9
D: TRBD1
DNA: TGTGCCAGCAGCATGCGATGGACAGGGGAGCAGTACTTC
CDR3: CASSMRWTGEQYF

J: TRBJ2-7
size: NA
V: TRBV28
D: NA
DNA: TGTGCCAGCAGTACCCCCAACTCTTACCGGTCCTACGAGCAGTACTTC
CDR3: CASSTPNSYRSYEQYF

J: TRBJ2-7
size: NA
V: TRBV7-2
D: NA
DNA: TGTGCCAGCAGTGAGCGGCTCTCCTACGAGCAGTACTTC
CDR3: CASSERLSYEQYF

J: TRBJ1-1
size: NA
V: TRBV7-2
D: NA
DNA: TGTGCCAGCAGCTTAGTGGCAGGCGAAGCTTTCTTT
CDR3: CASSLVAGEAFF

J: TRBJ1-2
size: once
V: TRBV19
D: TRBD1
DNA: TGTGCCAGTAGCGAATCGGGACAGACCCACTATGGCTACACCTTC
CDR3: CASSESGQTHYGYTF

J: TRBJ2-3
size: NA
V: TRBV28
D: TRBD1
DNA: TGTGCCAGCAGTTCTCTTCCGGGACAGGAGACCGGAGATACGCAGTATTTT
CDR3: CASSSLPGQETGDTQYF

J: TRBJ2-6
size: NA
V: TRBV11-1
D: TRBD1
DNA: TGTGCCAGCAGCCGTCCCAGGGGGGGGGCCAACGTCCTGACTTTC
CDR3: CASSRPRGGANVLTF

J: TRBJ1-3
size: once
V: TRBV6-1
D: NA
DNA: TGTGCCAGCAGTGAAGGTCGGGACTCTGGAAACACCATATATTTT
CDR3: CASSEGRDSGNTIYF

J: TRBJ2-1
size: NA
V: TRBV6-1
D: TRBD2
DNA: TGTGCCAGCAGTGTTCTAGCGGGGTACAATGAGCAGTTCTTC
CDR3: CASSVLAGYNEQFF

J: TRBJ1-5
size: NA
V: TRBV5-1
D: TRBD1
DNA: TGCGCCAGCAGCTTGTCAGGGGGAAGCAATCAGCCCCAGCATTTT
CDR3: CASSLSGGSNQPQHF

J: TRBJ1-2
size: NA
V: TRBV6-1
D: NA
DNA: TGTGCCAGCAGTGAAACCGGGGCAGCGGAGGGGAACTATGGCTACACCTTC
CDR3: CASSETGAAEGNYGYTF

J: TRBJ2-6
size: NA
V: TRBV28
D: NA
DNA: TGTGCCAGCAGTCGACTCCCCTTTAACGTCCTGACTTTC
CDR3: CASSRLPFNVLTF

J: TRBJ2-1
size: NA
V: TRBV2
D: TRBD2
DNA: TGTGCCAGCAGGTTCTCTAGCGGTCGAAGCTCCTACAATGAGCAGTTCTTC
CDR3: CASRFSSGRSSYNEQFF

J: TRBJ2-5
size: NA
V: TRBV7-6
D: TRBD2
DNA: TGTGCCAGCAGCTTAGTTCCGGGACTAGCGGGGGAGACCCAGTACTTC
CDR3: CASSLVPGLAGETQYF

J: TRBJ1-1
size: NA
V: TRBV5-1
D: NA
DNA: TGCGCCAGCAGCCGGGGAGGGGGACTGAACACTGAAGCTTTCTTT
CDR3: CASSRGGGLNTEAFF

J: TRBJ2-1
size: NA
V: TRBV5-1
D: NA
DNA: TGCGCCAGCAGCCTGACCCCCCGGGATGAGCAGTTCTTC
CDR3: CASSLTPRDEQFF

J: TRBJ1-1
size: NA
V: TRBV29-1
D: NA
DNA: TGCAGCGTTGGACCGAAACTCAGGGATACTGAAGCTTTCTTT
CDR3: CSVGPKLRDTEAFF

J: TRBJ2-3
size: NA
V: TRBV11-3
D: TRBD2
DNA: TGTGCCAGCAGCTTAGCTGTGGGAGGGTCCACAGATACGCAGTATTTT
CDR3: CASSLAVGGSTDTQYF

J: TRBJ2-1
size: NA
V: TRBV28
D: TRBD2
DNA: TGTGCCAGCACCTCGGGGGGGGAGCGGAACTCCTACAATGAGCAGTTCTTC
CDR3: CASTSGGERNSYNEQFF

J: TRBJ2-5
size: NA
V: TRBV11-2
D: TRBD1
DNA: TGTGCCAGCAGCGCATCTAGGGGGACAGGGGCCCAAGAGACCCAGTACTTC
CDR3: CASSASRGTGAQETQYF

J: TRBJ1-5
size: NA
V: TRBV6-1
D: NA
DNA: TGTGCCAGCGCATATACAGAGCTACAGCCCCAGCATTTT
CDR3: CASAYTELQPQHF

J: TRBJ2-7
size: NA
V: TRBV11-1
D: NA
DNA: TGTGCCAGCAGCTCCTATCTCTACGAGCAGTACTTC
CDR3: CASSSYLYEQYF

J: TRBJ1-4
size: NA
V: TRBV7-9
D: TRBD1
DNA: TGTGCCAGCAGCTTAGTCGGGGACAGGGGGTATCTACGTGAAAAACTGTTTTTT
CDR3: CASSLVGDRGYLREKLFF

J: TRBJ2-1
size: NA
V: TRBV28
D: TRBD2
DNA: TGTGCCAGCAGTTTGAAGCGGGAGTCCGCGTTCTTC
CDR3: CASSLKRESAFF

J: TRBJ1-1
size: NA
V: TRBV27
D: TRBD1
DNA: TGTGCCAGCAGATTCACCGGGACAGGGCTAGCTTTCTTT
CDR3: CASRFTGTGLAFF

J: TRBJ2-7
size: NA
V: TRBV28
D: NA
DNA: TGTGCCAGCATTTCAGGGAACGAGCAGTACTTC
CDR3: CASISGNEQYF

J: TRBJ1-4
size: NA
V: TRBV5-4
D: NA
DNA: TGTGCCAGCAGCTCGAGATCACAGGCGACTAATGAAAAACTGTTTTTT
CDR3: CASSSRSQATNEKLFF

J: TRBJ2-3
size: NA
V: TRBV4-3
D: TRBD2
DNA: TGCGCCAGCAGCCAAGGATCTAGACTAGCGGGAGCAGATACGCAGTATTTT
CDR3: CASSQGSRLAGADTQYF

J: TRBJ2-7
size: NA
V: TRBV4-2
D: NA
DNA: TGTGCCAGCAGCCAAGGGTTCGGGAGCGGAAGCTCCTACGAGCAGTACTTC
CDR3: CASSQGFGSGSSYEQYF

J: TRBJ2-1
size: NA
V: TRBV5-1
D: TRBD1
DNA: TGCGCCAGCAGCTGGGGGACCGGGACAGGGGGACGTAATGAGCAGTTCTTC
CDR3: CASSWGTGTGGRNEQFF

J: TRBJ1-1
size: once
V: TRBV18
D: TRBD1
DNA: TGTGCCAGCTCACTAAAGACAGGGGGCGTTACTGAAGCTTTCTTT
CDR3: CASSLKTGGVTEAFF

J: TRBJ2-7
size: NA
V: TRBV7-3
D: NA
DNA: TGTGCCAGCAGCTTATCACAGATTAGCGAAAGCTCCTACGAGCAGTACTTC
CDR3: CASSLSQISESSYEQYF

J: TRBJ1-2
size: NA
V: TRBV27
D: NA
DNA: TGTGCCAGCCCACCGGCAGGCGATTTAACTGACTATGGCTACACCTTC
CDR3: CASPPAGDLTDYGYTF

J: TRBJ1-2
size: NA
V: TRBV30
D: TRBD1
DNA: TGTGCCTGGAGTCTGACAGGGAGCGGCTACACCTTC
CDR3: CAWSLTGSGYTF

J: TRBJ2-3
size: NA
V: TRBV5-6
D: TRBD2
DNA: TGTGCCAGCAGCTATAGCGGGAGGGGAGATACGCAGTATTTT
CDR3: CASSYSGRGDTQYF

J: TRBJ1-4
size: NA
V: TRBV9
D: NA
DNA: TGTGCCAGCAGCAGAGAGGAGGGTGAAAAACTGTTTTTT
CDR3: CASSREEGEKLFF

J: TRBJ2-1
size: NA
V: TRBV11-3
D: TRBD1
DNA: TGTGCCAGCAGCGCGAACAGGGGAGCGGAGTCGTTCTTC
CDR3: CASSANRGAESFF

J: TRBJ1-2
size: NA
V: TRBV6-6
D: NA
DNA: TGTGCCAGCAGGCCTCCCCGGGGGGCAAACTATGGCTACACCTTC
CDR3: CASRPPRGANYGYTF

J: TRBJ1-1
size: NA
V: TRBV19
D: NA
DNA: TGTGCCAGTATCGACAGACCCCTGAACACTGAAGCTTTCTTT
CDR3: CASIDRPLNTEAFF

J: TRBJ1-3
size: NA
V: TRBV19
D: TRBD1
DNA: TGTGCCAGTAGTACCCGGGACAGTAGCTCTGGAAACACCATATATTTT
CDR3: CASSTRDSSSGNTIYF

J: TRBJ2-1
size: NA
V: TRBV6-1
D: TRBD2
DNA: TGTGCCAGCAGTGAATTTATTAGCGGGTCTGCAAGGGCGAATGAGCAGTTCTTC
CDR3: CASSEFISGSARANEQFF

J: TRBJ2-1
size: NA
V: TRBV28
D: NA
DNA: TGTGCCAGCAGTTTAGGGACACTTACCTACAATGAGCAGTTCTTC
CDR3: CASSLGTLTYNEQFF

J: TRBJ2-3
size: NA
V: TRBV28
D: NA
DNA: TGTGCCAGCAGTAAACAGGGATTAGATACGCAGTATTTT
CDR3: CASSKQGLDTQYF

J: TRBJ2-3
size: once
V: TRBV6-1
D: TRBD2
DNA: TGTGCAGCAGGGAGGGCCGTCCTTGGCGCAGATACGCAGTATTTT
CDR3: CAAGRAVLGADTQYF